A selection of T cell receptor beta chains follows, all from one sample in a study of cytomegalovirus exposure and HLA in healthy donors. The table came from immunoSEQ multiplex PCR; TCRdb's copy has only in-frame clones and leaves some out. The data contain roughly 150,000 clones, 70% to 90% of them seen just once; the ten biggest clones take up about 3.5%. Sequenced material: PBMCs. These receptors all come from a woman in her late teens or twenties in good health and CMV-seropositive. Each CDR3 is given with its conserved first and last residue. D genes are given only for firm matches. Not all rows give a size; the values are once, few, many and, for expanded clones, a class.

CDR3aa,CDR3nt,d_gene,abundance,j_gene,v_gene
CASSQDRYEQYF,TGTGCCAGCAGCCAAGATCGGTACGAGCAGTACTTC,-,-,TRBJ2-7,TRBV14
CASSATTGVNTEAFF,TGTGCCAGCAGCGCCACTACAGGGGTGAACACTGAAGCTTTCTTT,TRBD1,-,TRBJ1-1,TRBV9
CASSAGTSGTTGELFF,TGTGCCAGCAGCGCCGGGACTAGCGGGACGACCGGGGAGCTGTTTTTT,TRBD2,-,TRBJ2-2,TRBV9
CASSLMSETQYF,TGTGCCAGCAGCTTGATGTCGGAGACCCAGTACTTC,-,once,TRBJ2-5,TRBV5-4
CASSQREEQQFF,TGCGCCAGCAGCCAACGAGAGGAGCAGCAGTTCTTC,-,once,TRBJ2-1,TRBV4-1
CATSRDRGATNEKLFF,TGTGCCACCAGCAGAGATCGGGGGGCAACTAATGAAAAACTGTTTTTT,-,-,TRBJ1-4,TRBV15
CASSENREYGYTF,TGCGCCAGCAGTGAGAACAGGGAGTACGGCTACACCTTC,-,-,TRBJ1-2,TRBV10-1
CASSLGPSGGSYEQYF,TGTGCCAGCAGCTTAGGCCCTAGCGGGGGCTCCTACGAGCAGTACTTC,TRBD2,-,TRBJ2-7,TRBV7-8
CASSQDSVTLNEKLFF,TGTGCCAGCAGCCAAGATTCGGTCACCTTGAATGAAAAACTGTTTTTT,-,-,TRBJ1-4,TRBV14
CAWSVGSGHFNTEAFF,TGTGCCTGGAGTGTAGGGTCTGGACATTTCAACACTGAAGCTTTCTTT,-,-,TRBJ1-1,TRBV30
CASSLPRGSYNEQFF,TGTGCCAGCAGCTTACCTCGAGGGTCCTACAATGAGCAGTTCTTC,-,-,TRBJ2-1,TRBV7-8
CASSPRTLNTEAFF,TGTGCCAGCAGTCCCCGGACTTTGAACACTGAAGCTTTCTTT,-,once,TRBJ1-1,TRBV6-5
CASSLAAGAIQETQYF,TGTGCCAGCAGTTTAGCGGCGGGAGCGATTCAAGAGACCCAGTACTTC,TRBD2,-,TRBJ2-5,TRBV27
CAISPGQGNQPQHF,TGTGCCATCAGTCCTGGACAGGGAAATCAGCCCCAGCATTTT,TRBD1,once,TRBJ1-5,TRBV10-3
CASSLKDRTTSTYNEQFF,TGTGCCAGCAGCTTAAAGGACAGGACGACATCTACCTACAATGAGCAGTTCTTC,TRBD1,-,TRBJ2-1,TRBV7-2
CASSLARTSGEISYEQYF,TGCGCCAGCAGCTTGGCCCGGACTAGCGGGGAAATTTCCTACGAGCAGTACTTC,TRBD2,-,TRBJ2-7,TRBV5-1
CASSLIALTGVTNEKLFF,TGTGCCAGCAGCTTAATCGCACTAACAGGGGTGACTAATGAAAAACTGTTTTTT,TRBD1,-,TRBJ1-4,TRBV7-2
CASSVNRGREQFF,TGTGCCAGCAGTGTCAACAGGGGGCGCGAGCAGTTCTTC,TRBD1,-,TRBJ2-1,TRBV27
CASSSEGQGGYEQYF,TGTGCCAGCAGCTCAGAAGGACAGGGAGGCTACGAGCAGTACTTC,TRBD1,-,TRBJ2-7,TRBV5-6
CASSAARTSGSGQTQYF,TGTGCCAGCAGCGCCGCCCGGACTAGCGGGAGTGGGCAGACCCAGTACTTC,TRBD2,-,TRBJ2-5,TRBV11-3
CASSENRGTIQPQHF,TGTGCCAGCAGTGAGAACAGGGGGACGATTCAGCCCCAGCATTTT,TRBD1,-,TRBJ1-5,TRBV2
CASSLALRGTEAFF,TGTGCCAGCAGCTTGGCCCTCCGGGGCACTGAAGCTTTCTTT,-,medium-sized,TRBJ1-1,TRBV5-6
CASTGLDEQYF,TGTGCCAGCACGGGATTGGACGAGCAGTACTTC,-,-,TRBJ2-7,TRBV28
CASSPTGNSNQPQHF,TGTGCCAGCAGCCCTACGGGGAATAGCAATCAGCCCCAGCATTTT,-,once,TRBJ1-5,TRBV9
CASSQDREAANYGYTF,TGCGCCAGCAGCCAAGACAGGGAGGCCGCTAACTATGGCTACACCTTC,-,-,TRBJ1-2,TRBV4-1
CASASGSYNEQFF,TGTGCCAGTGCTAGCGGGAGTTACAATGAGCAGTTCTTC,TRBD2,-,TRBJ2-1,TRBV10-3
CASSLKRGDYTDTQYF,TGTGCCAGCAGTTTAAAACGCGGGGACTACACAGATACGCAGTATTTT,TRBD2,-,TRBJ2-3,TRBV28
CASSLAGGPETQYF,TGTGCCAGCAGTCTTGCGGGAGGGCCTGAGACCCAGTACTTC,TRBD2,-,TRBJ2-5,TRBV25-1
CASIGRGSGANVLTF,TGTGCCAGCATCGGCAGGGGGTCTGGGGCCAACGTCCTGACTTTC,TRBD1,-,TRBJ2-6,TRBV25-1
CAISDSTREQYF,TGTGCCATCAGTGACTCTACGCGGGAGCAGTACTTC,-,-,TRBJ2-7,TRBV10-3
CASSLGQGNYGYTF,TGCGCCAGCAGCTTAGGACAGGGGAACTATGGCTACACCTTC,TRBD1,-,TRBJ1-2,TRBV5-1
CASSLDMSSGRLAYEQYF,TGTGCCAGCAGCTTAGACATGTCTAGCGGGAGGCTCGCCTACGAGCAGTACTTC,TRBD2,-,TRBJ2-7,TRBV11-1
CASSLPGSGNTIYF,TGTGCCAGCAGCCTACCGGGGTCTGGAAACACCATATATTTT,-,-,TRBJ1-3,TRBV9
CASSIGQHLDYGYTF,TGTGCCAGTAGTATCGGACAGCACCTGGACTATGGCTACACCTTC,-,-,TRBJ1-2,TRBV19
CASSQGLRETQYF,TGTGCCAGCAGCCAAGGTCTCCGGGAGACCCAGTACTTC,-,-,TRBJ2-5,TRBV4-2
CATSRLGQGPNEQYF,TGTGCCACCAGCAGACTGGGACAGGGGCCAAACGAGCAGTACTTC,TRBD1,-,TRBJ2-7,TRBV15
CSVDGQGSNTIYF,TGCAGCGTTGACGGACAGGGGTCGAACACCATATATTTT,TRBD1,-,TRBJ1-3,TRBV29-1
CASSALVINPEQYF,TGTGCCAGCAGCGCGCTAGTTATTAACCCCGAGCAGTACTTC,-,once,TRBJ2-7,TRBV7-8
CASSPGTGLPGELFF,TGTGCTAGCAGCCCCGGGACAGGGCTCCCCGGGGAGCTGTTTTTT,TRBD1,-,TRBJ2-2,TRBV7-7
CASSPYRNIQYF,TGTGCCAGCAGTCCCTACAGGAACATTCAGTACTTC,-,-,TRBJ2-4,TRBV28
CASSLVQMNTGELFF,TGTGCCAGCAGCTTAGTGCAGATGAACACCGGGGAGCTGTTTTTT,-,-,TRBJ2-2,TRBV11-3
CASSDELAGAGEQYF,TGTGCCAGCAGTGACGAGCTAGCGGGAGCGGGGGAGCAGTACTTC,TRBD2,-,TRBJ2-7,TRBV28
CASSPLLGQLYTF,TGCGCCAGCAGCCCCCTATTAGGACAGCTCTACACCTTC,-,-,TRBJ1-2,TRBV4-3
CASSSGQWGTDTQYF,TGTGCCAGCAGTTCGGGACAGTGGGGCACAGATACGCAGTATTTT,TRBD1,-,TRBJ2-3,TRBV28
CASSQESLGGEQYF,TGCGCCAGCAGCCAAGAGTCCCTGGGGGGAGAGCAGTACTTC,-,-,TRBJ2-7,TRBV4-3
CASSQVEKETQYF,TGCGCCAGCAGCCAAGTCGAGAAAGAGACCCAGTACTTC,-,-,TRBJ2-5,TRBV4-1
CASSQGRSSTDTQYF,TGTGCCAGTAGTCAGGGGCGTTCTAGCACAGATACGCAGTATTTT,-,-,TRBJ2-3,TRBV19